The 27 T cell receptor beta chains listed next were all sequenced from one sample in a study of radiation and T cells in renal cell carcinoma. TCRdb keeps only in-frame clones here, not all; method: immunoSEQ multiplex PCR. The sample shows approximately 24,000 clones, 47% of them seen only once. As for treatment: 15 Gy SBRT to primary tumor, nephrectomy 4 weeks later. The source material was tumor tissue, sampled from a patient whose treatment included radiotherapy and nephrectomy. These TCRs come from a woman in her fifties or sixties with renal cell carcinoma.

As concerns this clone: Other DNA variants within this sample encode the same CDR3. The chain links TRBV9 to TRBJ2-7; either TRBD1 or TRBD2 may supply D (5 bases each). Trimming removed 4 bases from V and 1 base from J, with 12 bases in between. CDR1 SGDLS and CDR2 YYNGEE come from the germline V gene. The CDR3 is 14 amino acids. The CDR3 protein is CASSLGTASYEQYF. CDR3 nucleotides: TGTGCCAGCAGCCTCGGGACGGCATCCTACGAGCAGTACTTC. The full variable domain, in which reference TRBV9 and TRBJ2-7 provide the parts outside the CDR3, is DSGVTQTPKHLITATGQRVTLRCSPRSGDLSVYWYQQSLDQGLQFLIQYYNGEERAKGNILERFSAQQFPDLHSELNLSSLELGDSALYFCASSLGTASYEQYFGPGTRLTVT.

This clone was found a few times. This chain joins TRBV18 and TRBJ2-1, with D maybe TRBD1 (6 bases). V was pared by 1 base and J by 8 bases, with 15 bases between. Germline loops: CDR1 KGHSH, CDR2 LQKENI. There are 15 residues in the CDR3. The chain's CDR3 is CASSPRQGSVHEQFF. CDR3 DNA sequence: TGTGCCAGCTCACCACGCCAGGGGTCAGTCCATGAGCAGTTCTTC.

V and J are TRBV5-1 and TRBJ1-1; 7 bases are a match to TRBD1. Germline V CDR1 and CDR2: SGHRS, YFSETQ. The trim removed 3 bases at V and 1 base at J, leaving 9 bases unmatched. This CDR3 comprises 16 residues. The CDR3 DNA reads as TGCGCCAGCAGCTCCCCGGCAGGGGGGGGGAACACTGAAGCTTTCTTT. It is translated as CASSSPAGGGNTEAFF.

The chain joins TRBV7-2 to TRBJ1-5, with D possibly TRBD1 on 5 matching bases. V gave up 2 bases and J gave up 2 bases, with 7 bases separating them. This CDR3 comprises 14 residues. Germline V gives CDR1 SGHTA, CDR2 FQGNSA. The CDR3 loop reads CASSLQGGNQPQHF. CDR3 nucleotide sequence: TGTGCCAGCAGCTTACAGGGAGGCAATCAGCCCCAGCATTTT.

The V gene is TRBV4-2, the J gene TRBJ2-2, with D possibly called TRBD1 or TRBD2 (5 bases each). CDR1 is LGHNA and CDR2 is YNFKEQ in the germline V gene. The ends were cut back, 3 bases at V and 2 bases at J, with 10 bases in the middle. The CDR3 has 15 residues. The CDR3 DNA is TGTGCCAGCAGCCATCCCGGGGCCAACACCGGGGAGCTGTTTTTT. Protein: CASSHPGANTGELFF.

The chain is built from TRBV7-8 and TRBJ2-2; 7 bases fit TRBD2. This CDR3 is built from 16 residues. V lost 3 bases to trimming and J lost 4 bases; unmatched junction nucleotides: 8. Germline V CDR1 and CDR2: SGHVS, FQNEAQ. The CDR3, as DNA: TGTGCCAGCAGCTTCGCCGGGAGGAGTACCACCGGGGAGCTGTTTTTT. This gives the protein CASSFAGRSTTGELFF. The full variable domain, with the rest looked up from reference TRBV7-8 and TRBJ2-2, is GAGVSQSPRYKVAKRGQDVALRCDPISGHVSLFWYQQALGQGPEFLTYFQNEAQLDKSGLPSDRFFAERPEGSVSTLKIQRTQQEDSAVYLCASSFAGRSTTGELFFGEGSRLTVL.

A note on this clone: Additional DNA sequences in this sample encode the identical CDR3. The chain has TRBV9 and TRBJ2-7; 8 bases are shared with TRBD1. V was pared by 3 bases and J by 4 bases, with 3 bases of the junction left unmatched. The germline V gene encodes CDR1 SGDLS and CDR2 YYNGEE. The CDR3 extends over 13 amino acids. CDR3 loop: CASSAQGAYEQYF. CDR3 nucleotides: TGTGCCAGCAGCGCCCAGGGGGCGTACGAGCAGTACTTC.

This clone has more than one count but fewer than ten. The chain recombines TRBV5-1 with TRBJ2-5, with 8 bases identical to TRBD2. J lost 0 bases, V lost 4 bases, and 5 bases had no gene match. Germline V gene data show CDR1 as SGHRS and CDR2 as YFSETQ. The CDR3 is 15 residues long. CDR3 loop: CASSKGTSHQETQYF. The CDR3 DNA follows: TGCGCCAGCAGCAAAGGGACTAGTCACCAAGAGACCCAGTACTTC.

CDR3 sequence reads: CASSSRTSGGPYYNEQFF. The CDR3 coding sequence is TGTGCCAGCAGTTCAAGGACTAGCGGGGGCCCCTATTACAATGAGCAGTTCTTC. The V call is TRBV28, the J call TRBJ2-1, with 13 nucleotides matching TRBD2. Germline lookup yields CDR1 MDHEN and CDR2 SYDVKM. V lost 4 bases, J lost 4 bases, and 10 bases stayed unmatched. The CDR3 covers 18 residues.

This rearrangement joins TRBV7-9 to TRBJ2-2, with no clear D. Germline CDR1 reads SEHNR; CDR2 reads FQNEAQ (reference sequence). The CDR3 totals 15 residues. V lost 0 bases and J 7 bases, leaving 12 bases between the germline ends. CDR3 sequence reads: CASSLAGQLGGELFF. CDR3 coding DNA: TGTGCCAGCAGCTTAGCTGGGCAGTTGGGCGGGGAGCTGTTTTTT.

The CDR3 nucleotides read TGTGCCTGGGTAAACAGAGCTTATAATTCACCCCTCCACTTT. Translation: CAWVNRAYNSPLHF. The rearrangement links TRBV30 to TRBJ1-6, with D unresolved. This CDR3 has 14 residues. V lost 5 bases and J 4 bases, leaving 12 bases between the germline ends. Germline V gene data show CDR1 as GTSNPN and CDR2 as SVGIG (reference sequence).

This clone was counted ten times or more. The rearrangement joins TRBV7-8 to TRBJ2-7; 9 bases are shared with TRBD2. This CDR3 contains 15 residues. Germline V gene sequence: CDR1 SGHVS, CDR2 FQNEAQ. V trimming: 4 bases; J trimming: 5 bases; junction bases outside the gene matches: 9. In nucleotides, the CDR3 is TGTGCCAGCAGCTCATGGACTAGCGATCTCCACGAGCAGTACTTC. It yields the protein CASSSWTSDLHEQYF. Full variable domain (missing parts from reference TRBV7-8 and TRBJ2-7): GAGVSQSPRYKVAKRGQDVALRCDPISGHVSLFWYQQALGQGPEFLTYFQNEAQLDKSGLPSDRFFAERPEGSVSTLKIQRTQQEDSAVYLCASSSWTSDLHEQYFGPGTRLTVT.

This clone was recorded a few times. V usage is TRBV11-2 and J usage is TRBJ2-7, with D tentatively TRBD1 or TRBD2 (5 bases each). The CDR3 spans 15 residues. V was shortened by 6 bases and J by 3 bases, with 18 bases between the two germline ends. The V gene's germline CDR1 is SGHAT and CDR2 FQNNGV. The CDR3 here is CASSRENQGVYEQYF. CDR3 in DNA: TGTGCCAGCAGTAGAGAAAACCAGGGAGTCTACGAGCAGTACTTC.

A few counts support this clone. The J gene is TRBJ2-7, the V gene TRBV18, with D unresolved. The CDR3 length is 12 residues. Germline V lookup: CDR1 KGHSH, CDR2 LQKENI. Trimming shortened V by 3 bases and J by 3 bases, and 6 bases separated the two germline ends. For the CDR3, the DNA is TGTGCCAGCTCACCGGAATTCTACGAGCAGTACTTC. Translated, it gives CASSPEFYEQYF.

The chain combines TRBV19 with TRBJ1-1, with D uncertain. The CDR3 runs to 14 residues. Germline V gene sequence: CDR1 LNHDA, CDR2 SQIVND (reference sequence). Deletions cut 6 bases from V and 2 bases from J, with 13 bases between. This CDR3 is CASRKLGGNTEAFF. The CDR3 bases are TGTGCCAGTAGGAAATTGGGCGGAAACACTGAAGCTTTCTTT.

The chain couples TRBV5-1 to TRBJ2-1; 11 positions match TRBD2. This CDR3 is built from 17 residues. The V and J ends lost 0 bases and 9 bases, in that order; junction bases with no gene match: 11. In germline, CDR1 is SGHRS, CDR2 YFSETQ. The CDR3 spells CASSLALGSGGVREQFF. The CDR3 region has the DNA TGCGCCAGCAGCTTGGCCTTGGGTAGCGGGGGGGTGCGTGAGCAGTTCTTC.

This clone was seen only a few times. The V call is TRBV7-9, the J call TRBJ2-1; 9 bases map to TRBD1. The CDR3 extends over 16 amino acids. Germline V gene lookup returns CDR1 SEHNR and CDR2 FQNEAQ (reference sequence). The ends lost 2 bases at V and 6 bases at J; junction bases unmatched: 8. The CDR3 DNA reads as TGTGCCAGCAGCTTAATGGGGGGACAGGGACTCAATGAGCAGTTCTTC. Protein: CASSLMGGQGLNEQFF.

This clone appeared a few times. This chain uses TRBV4-1 with TRBJ1-2; possibly TRBD1 for D (6 bases). CDR1 is MGHRA and CDR2 is YSYEKL in the germline V gene. Trimming pared 0 bases from V and 2 bases from J, leaving 16 bases between. The CDR3 is 17 residues long. DNA of the CDR3: TGCGCCAGCAGCCAAGATCGCAGGGGAAATATCAACTATGGCTACACCTTC. Protein: CASSQDRRGNINYGYTF.

The chain joins TRBV6-6 to TRBJ1-1; D might be TRBD1 (5 bases). The CDR3 extends over 12 amino acids. Germline V gene sequence: CDR1 MNHNY, CDR2 SVGAGI (reference sequence). Trimming shortened V by 2 bases and J by 10 bases, and 11 bases separated the two germline ends. Written as DNA, the CDR3 is TGTGCCAGCAGTTACCCCAGGGAGGGAGCTTTCTTT. Residues: CASSYPREGAFF.

V and J are TRBV7-9 and TRBJ1-6; possibly TRBD1 for D (6 bases). The length of the CDR3 is 16 residues. Germline-derived CDR1 and CDR2 are SEHNR and FQNEAQ (reference sequence). V lost 5 bases and J 5 bases, leaving 16 bases between the germline ends. The CDR3 nucleotides are TGTGCCAGCAGCCCCAAGGCGGGGGCGGATAATTCACCCCTCCACTTT. This encodes CASSPKAGADNSPLHF.

A few counts support this clone. The rearrangement links TRBV7-8 to TRBJ2-2, with D perhaps TRBD2 (5 bases). From germline, CDR1 is SGHVS and CDR2 FQNEAQ. The ends were cut back, 3 bases at V and 6 bases at J, with 14 bases in the middle. This CDR3 has 15 amino acids. CDR3 sequence: CASSFSSSGSGELFF. The CDR3 nucleotides read TGTGCCAGCAGCTTCTCTAGCTCTGGGTCCGGGGAGCTGTTTTTT.

At least ten counts were recorded for this clone. The J gene is TRBJ2-2, the V gene TRBV4-2; 10 bases line up with TRBD2. The V gene's germline CDR1 is LGHNA and CDR2 YNFKEQ. This CDR3 region has 18 residues. The V and J ends lost 0 bases and 7 bases, in that order; junction bases with no gene match: 11. DNA for the CDR3: TGTGCCAGCAGCCAAGATCTTCCACTAGCGGGGATGATCGGGGAGCTGTTTTTT. This gives the protein CASSQDLPLAGMIGELFF.

Only one count was recorded for this clone. The chain employs TRBV5-6 and TRBJ2-6; 10 bases line up with TRBD2. Looked up from germline, CDR1 is SGHDT and CDR2 is YYEEEE. The CDR3 totals 19 residues. V was pared by 2 bases and J by 3 bases, with 11 bases of the junction left unmatched. In DNA form, the CDR3 reads TGTGCCAGCAGCTTCCTTAGCGGGGGGAATATTAATGGGGCCAACGTCCTGACTTTC. Amino acid sequence: CASSFLSGGNINGANVLTF.

The rearrangement uses TRBV29-1 and TRBJ1-4, with unresolved D. The CDR3 has 12 amino acids. The germline V gene encodes CDR1 SQVTM and CDR2 ANQGSEA. Trimming cost V 7 bases and J 3 bases, with 9 bases left between them. CDR3 in amino acids: CSGRMANEKLFF. In DNA form, the CDR3 reads TGCAGCGGGAGGATGGCTAATGAAAAACTGTTTTTT.

The CDR3 here is CASSLALGTEAFF. Here the CDR3 DNA reads TGTGCCAGCAGCTTAGCTCTGGGTACTGAAGCTTTCTTT. V usage is TRBV7-2 and J usage is TRBJ1-1; D remains ambiguous. Between the trimmed V and J ends, which lost 0 bases and 5 bases, there was a span of 7 bases. Germline CDR1 and CDR2: SGHTA and FQGNSA. CDR3 size: 13 residues.

The CDR3 sequence is CASTWTADSNQPQHF. The CDR3 coding sequence is TGTGCCAGCACATGGACGGCGGATAGCAATCAGCCCCAGCATTTT. This chain uses TRBV6-1 with TRBJ1-5; D is ambiguous. The germline V gene has CDR1 MNHNS and CDR2 SASEGT. Deletions cut 7 bases from V and 0 bases from J, with 13 bases between. The CDR3 spans 15 residues.

In its sample, this clone was seen a few times. This sequence joins TRBV19 and TRBJ1-2; the D is unclear. The CDR3 extends over 13 amino acids. Germline V gene data show CDR1 as LNHDA and CDR2 as SQIVND (reference sequence). V was shortened by 3 bases and J by 4 bases, with 9 bases between the two germline ends. The CDR3, as DNA: TGTGCCAGTAGTATGGGGTTCGGCTATGGCTACACCTTC. Amino acid sequence: CASSMGFGYGYTF.